Sequencing of this T cell receptor (beta chain) was carried out in a study of T cells in Graves' hyperthyroidism and ophthalmopathy. Patients showing uncontrolled infection, other autoimmune disease, pregnancy or lactation were ineligible. Diagnosis rested on symptoms, serum thyroxine and TRAb, thyroid ultrasound, and orbital computed tomography. First hyperthyroidism diagnosis is when the blood sample was obtained, before any ophthalmopathy symptoms. Germline-derived CDR1 and CDR2 are SQVTM and ANQGSEA. The CDR3 runs to 14 residues. The trim removed 3 bases at V and 5 bases at J, leaving 6 bases unmatched. Researchers amplified the TCR beta CDR3 regions from RNA transcripts. Initially, a first-round RT-PCR of the TCR CDR3 employed the HTBI primer set. In TCRdb, the multiplex PCR reads were re-called with MiXCR into one record per CDR3 protein. The sample records roughly 580,000 distinct CDR3 sequences, around 14% being singletons.

This clonotype appeared many times. J is TRBJ2-7 and V is TRBV29-1; 11 nucleotides align to TRBD2. The TCR comes from a woman in her 30s with Graves' hyperthyroidism that later progressed to Graves' ophthalmopathy. Sequencing was carried out using blood. The CDR3 loop is CSVEPSGRSDEQYF. CDR3 nucleotide sequence: TGCAGCGTTGAGCCTAGCGGGAGGTCCGACGAGCAGTACTTC.